The 29 T cell receptor beta chains given below trace back to one sample, sequenced in a study of blood T cell repertoires in COVID-19. Using immunoSEQ multiplex PCR, the repertoire was profiled, and TCRdb retains in-frame clones only, with some absent. The sample lists 75,000 to 90,000 clones; under 80% were seen once. The source material was peripheral blood. These receptors were taken from a man aged 60 to 75 with COVID-19, enrolled during active disease.

This sequence joins TRBV19 and TRBJ1-4; TRBD1 matches 8 bases. Losses at the gene ends were 5 bases for V and 4 bases for J; bases not matched to a gene: 6. This CDR3 has 15 residues. CDR1 and CDR2 (germline): LNHDA, SQIVND (reference sequence). The CDR3 is CASSSTGGSNEKLFF. The DNA for the CDR3 is TGTGCCAGTAGTTCCACAGGGGGGAGTAATGAAAAACTGTTTTTT.

This chain connects TRBV5-4 to TRBJ2-7, with TRBD1 matching over 11 bases. With V trimmed by 3 bases and J by 5 bases, 10 bases remained unmatched. CDR3 size: 16 residues. Germline CDR1 reads SGHNT; CDR2 reads YYREEE (reference sequence). This CDR3 reads CASSSGQGALLDEQYF. CDR3 DNA: TGTGCCAGCAGCTCCGGACAGGGGGCCCTTTTAGACGAGCAGTACTTC. Complete variable domain (other parts from reference TRBV5-4 and TRBJ2-7): ETGVTQSPTHLIKTRGQQVTLRCSSQSGHNTVSWYQQALGQGPQFIFQYYREEENGRGNFPPRFSGLQFPNYSSELNVNALELDDSALYLCASSSGQGALLDEQYFGPGTRLTVT.

This clone was found a few times. The rearrangement links TRBV7-9 to TRBJ1-1; D may be TRBD1 (6 bases). Germline values: CDR1 SEHNR, CDR2 FQNEAQ (reference sequence). The CDR3 runs to 14 residues. V gave up 5 bases and J gave up 6 bases, with 16 bases separating them. The CDR3 sequence is CASSAGAARAEAFF. In DNA, the CDR3 is TGTGCCAGCAGCGCAGGGGCGGCTAGGGCTGAAGCTTTCTTT.

The rearrangement joins TRBV11-2 to TRBJ2-3; possible D gene TRBD2, 6 bases. Trimming took 4 bases from V and 6 from J, leaving 11 bases between them. This CDR3 is built from 13 residues. In germline, CDR1 is SGHAT, CDR2 FQNNGV. CDR3 amino acids: CASSSFGRDTQYF. The CDR3 nucleotides are TGTGCCAGCAGCTCCTTTGGGAGGGATACGCAGTATTTT.

The chain carries TRBV5-1 and TRBJ2-1; D uncertain. Germline CDR1 SGHRS, CDR2 YFSETQ. CDR3 length equals 16 residues. V lost 0 bases and J 4 bases, leaving 14 bases between the germline ends. CDR3 nucleotides: TGCGCCAGCAGCTTGGATTACCCGAGGTCGTACAATGAGCAGTTCTTC. Translated, it gives CASSLDYPRSYNEQFF.

This clone was picked up a small number of times. Other nucleotide sequences in the sample specify the same CDR3. The J gene is TRBJ2-7, the V gene TRBV7-9; D call uncertain. CDR3 length equals 11 residues. V was trimmed by 5 bases and J by 6 bases, leaving 8 bases between them. The V gene's germline CDR1 is SEHNR and CDR2 FQNEAQ (reference sequence). CDR3 in DNA: TGTGCCAGCAGCCTGATCGGCGAGCAGTACTTC. Its protein product is CASSLIGEQYF.

This clone has more than one count but fewer than ten. V and J are TRBV6-5 and TRBJ2-7; TRBD1 is a possible D gene (6 bases). The germline V gene encodes CDR1 MNHEY and CDR2 SVGAGI. V was trimmed by 10 bases and J by 0 bases, leaving 19 bases between them. This CDR3 region has 15 residues. DNA of the CDR3: TGTGCCACCCCCGCCCGGGACACCCACTCCTACGAGCAGTACTTC. Amino acid sequence: CATPARDTHSYEQYF.

This chain uses TRBV5-1 with TRBJ2-5, with 11 bases that match TRBD1. Trimming removed 4 bases from V and 5 bases from J; junction bases left unmatched: 7. Germline V gene lookup returns CDR1 SGHRS and CDR2 YFSETQ. The CDR3 totals 15 residues. The CDR3 bases are TGCGCCAGCAGCCCCGGGACAGGGGGAATGGAGACCCAGTACTTC. It codes for CASSPGTGGMETQYF.

This rearrangement joins TRBV12-3 or TRBV12-4 to TRBJ2-2, with TRBD1 identical over 7 bases. The CDR3 runs to 13 residues. With V trimmed by 6 bases and J by 6 bases, 4 bases remained unmatched. The CDR3 loop reads CASRPTGAGELFF. CDR3 sequence (DNA): TGTGCCAGCAGGCCTACAGGGGCCGGGGAGCTGTTTTTT.

The chain is built from TRBV2 and TRBJ2-3; perhaps TRBD2 as D (6 bases). CDR1 is SNHLY, CDR2 FYNNEI, per germline. The ends were cut back, 6 bases at V and 5 bases at J, with 18 bases in the middle. CDR3 length: 15 residues. CDR3 amino acids: CASSAGTARGDTQYF. DNA for the CDR3: TGTGCCAGCAGCGCTGGGACTGCCCGGGGAGATACGCAGTATTTT.

This sequence joins TRBV11-3 and TRBJ1-1; 9 bases match TRBD1. The CDR3 covers 13 residues. J gave up 7 bases and V 8 bases, and 8 bases lay outside the gene matches. Germline-derived CDR1 and CDR2 are SGHNT and YENEEA. CDR3 region: CASATGGSFEAFF. CDR3 coding DNA: TGTGCCAGCGCCACAGGGGGCTCGTTTGAAGCTTTCTTT.

This clone appeared a few times. This chain uses TRBV6-5 with TRBJ2-3; the D is unclear. Germline V lookup: CDR1 MNHEY, CDR2 SVGAGI. This CDR3 region has 15 residues. Trimming pared 4 bases from V and 0 bases from J, leaving 11 bases between. The CDR3 is CASSSTISSTDTQYF. The CDR3 nucleotides are TGTGCCAGCAGTTCGACAATTTCTAGCACAGATACGCAGTATTTT.

The rearrangement uses TRBV19 and TRBJ2-3; no clear D. Trimming left V 5 bases short and J 5 bases short, with 8 bases between. Per germline, CDR1 LNHDA and CDR2 SQIVND (reference sequence). This CDR3 is built from 12 residues. This chain's CDR3 is CASSSREDTQYF. Written as DNA, the CDR3 is TGTGCCAGTAGTTCGAGAGAAGATACGCAGTATTTT.

The J gene is TRBJ1-3, the V gene TRBV5-4, with 11 nucleotides matching TRBD1. The CDR3 extends over 17 amino acids. V lost 1 base to trimming and J lost 3 bases; unmatched junction nucleotides: 6. Germline lookup yields CDR1 SGHNT and CDR2 YYREEE (reference sequence). The CDR3 sequence is CASSLRTGGWDGNTIYF. The CDR3, as DNA: TGTGCCAGCAGCTTGAGGACAGGGGGCTGGGATGGAAACACCATATATTTT. Variable domain in full (rest from reference TRBV5-4 and TRBJ1-3): ETGVTQSPTHLIKTRGQQVTLRCSSQSGHNTVSWYQQALGQGPQFIFQYYREEENGRGNFPPRFSGLQFPNYSSELNVNALELDDSALYLCASSLRTGGWDGNTIYFGEGSWLTVV.

This clone was detected only once. The CDR3 loop is CASSPHGQGGGYEQYF. The CDR3 DNA reads TGTGCCAGTAGCCCCCACGGACAGGGGGGCGGATACGAGCAGTACTTC. The chain carries TRBV19 and TRBJ2-7; 10 nucleotides agree with TRBD1. Per germline, CDR1 LNHDA and CDR2 SQIVND (reference sequence). With V trimmed by 6 bases and J by 4 bases, 12 bases remained unmatched. This CDR3 contains 16 residues.

The rearrangement links TRBV2 to TRBJ2-2, with 8 bases lining up with TRBD1. Germline CDR1 SNHLY, CDR2 FYNNEI. Losses at the gene ends were 6 bases for V and 4 bases for J; bases not matched to a gene: 1. This CDR3 has 13 amino acids. CDR3: CASRDRVTGELFF. DNA for the CDR3: TGTGCCAGCAGGGACAGGGTCACCGGGGAGCTGTTTTTT.

The genes are TRBV11-2 and TRBJ2-4; 7 bases agree with TRBD2. The CDR3 is 17 residues long. CDR1 and CDR2 (germline): SGHAT, FQNNGV. V lost 5 bases and J lost 0; bases outside the gene matches: 10. The DNA for the CDR3 is TGTGCCAGCAGCCTAGCGGAGCGCACCCCAGCCAAAAACATTCAGTACTTC. It specifies CASSLAERTPAKNIQYF. Supplemented by reference TRBV11-2 and TRBJ2-4, the full variable domain reads EAGVAQSPRYKIIEKRQSVAFWCNPISGHATLYWYQQILGQGPKLLIQFQNNGVVDDSQLPKDRFSAERLKGVDSTLKIQPAKLEDSAVYLCASSLAERTPAKNIQYFGAGTRLSVL.

The chain has TRBV2 and TRBJ1-6, with 7 bases that match TRBD1. This CDR3 has 18 amino acids. Germline CDR1 SNHLY, CDR2 FYNNEI. The J segment lost 4 bases and the V segment lost 3 bases, leaving 12 bases of the junction unmatched. The CDR3 DNA is TGTGCCAGCAGTGATGGCCCATTAGGGGACAGTTATAATTCACCCCTCCACTTT. This sequence encodes CASSDGPLGDSYNSPLHF.

The J gene is TRBJ2-2, the V gene TRBV19; 7 nucleotides agree with TRBD1. Germline V gives CDR1 LNHDA, CDR2 SQIVND (reference sequence). This CDR3 contains 15 residues. Unmatched junction bases numbered 7, after V lost 7 bases and J lost 2 bases. In DNA, the CDR3 is TGTGCCAGTACCAAGACAGGGACCAACACCGGGGAGCTGTTTTTT. Translating it yields CASTKTGTNTGELFF.

This chain connects TRBV18 to TRBJ1-4; D gene ambiguous. V lost 3 bases and J lost 0, with 11 bases in between. Germline lookup yields CDR1 KGHSH and CDR2 LQKENI. The CDR3 contains 16 residues. This chain's CDR3 is CASSPPRLTTNEKLFF. The CDR3 DNA follows: TGTGCCAGCTCACCTCCGCGACTTACAACTAATGAAAAACTGTTTTTT.

The gene calls are TRBV3-1 (or the pseudogene TRBV3-2) and TRBJ1-1, with D maybe TRBD1 (6 bases). With 3 bases removed from V and 6 bases from J, the gap between germline ends came to 20 bases. Germline CDR1 is LGHDT and CDR2 is YNNKEL (reference sequence). CDR3 size: 16 residues. CDR3 region: CASSHSARGDVPEAFF. The CDR3, as DNA: TGTGCCAGCAGCCACTCAGCCAGGGGCGATGTTCCTGAAGCTTTCTTT.

This chain connects TRBV7-2 to TRBJ1-5; D is unclear. V dropped 1 base and J dropped 7 bases, with 14 bases sitting between them. This CDR3 has 15 amino acids. Germline V gene lookup returns CDR1 SGHTA and CDR2 FQGNSA. CDR3 amino acids: CASSLEADTRQPQHF. CDR3 nucleotide sequence: TGTGCCAGCAGCTTAGAAGCCGACACCAGGCAGCCCCAGCATTTT.

V gene TRBV5-1 combines with J gene TRBJ2-5, with TRBD1 matching 7 bases. The J segment lost 4 bases and the V segment lost 4 bases, leaving 10 bases of the junction unmatched. This CDR3 contains 15 residues. Looked up from germline, CDR1 is SGHRS and CDR2 is YFSETQ. Here the CDR3 reads CASSNGEGGAETQYF. The CDR3 DNA sequence: TGCGCCAGCAGCAACGGAGAAGGGGGCGCAGAGACCCAGTACTTC.

This clone was recorded a few times. V usage is TRBV9 and J usage is TRBJ2-7; maybe TRBD1 (6 bases). This CDR3 comprises 15 residues. With 3 bases removed from V and 4 bases from J, the gap between germline ends came to 17 bases. From germline, CDR1 is SGDLS and CDR2 YYNGEE. The CDR3 bases are TGTGCCAGCAGCGCGCAGGTCCAGGGGAGATACGAGCAGTACTTC. The encoded protein is CASSAQVQGRYEQYF.

This clone came up many times. The chain joins TRBV13 to TRBJ1-1, with D possibly being TRBD1 (5 bases). The V end was cut by 0 bases, the J end by 1 base, with 9 bases between. Germline CDR1 and CDR2: PRHDT and FYEKMQ (reference sequence). This CDR3 has 15 amino acids. CDR3 in amino acids: CASSLGSTGNTEAFF. The DNA for the CDR3 is TGTGCCAGCAGCTTAGGATCAACAGGGAACACTGAAGCTTTCTTT.

The gene calls are TRBV5-4 and TRBJ2-2; D is perhaps TRBD2 (6 bases). CDR1 SGHNT and CDR2 YYREEE come from the germline V gene (reference sequence). This CDR3 is built from 17 residues. The V and J ends lost 0 bases and 0 bases respectively, with 12 bases between them. CDR3 in DNA: TGTGCCAGCAGCTTGGATAGTAGCGGAGCGAACACCGGGGAGCTGTTTTTT. Translating gives CASSLDSSGANTGELFF.

CDR3 nucleotide sequence: TGCAGTGCTAGTTCCGGGAGCTTAGCCAAAAACATTCAGTACTTC. Translation gives CSASSGSLAKNIQYF. This chain uses TRBV20-1 with TRBJ2-4, with a weak D call TRBD2 (6 bases). This CDR3 comprises 15 residues. Germline V CDR1 and CDR2: DFQATT, SNEGSKA (reference sequence). Trimming removed 3 bases from V and 0 bases from J, with 12 bases in between.

In DNA form, the CDR3 reads TGTGCCAGCAGCGCGATCACCTCGAACACTGAAGCTTTCTTT. This gives the protein CASSAITSNTEAFF. The V gene is TRBV6-5, the J gene TRBJ1-1; D gene uncertain. Germline loops: CDR1 MNHEY, CDR2 SVGAGI. The CDR3 has 14 amino acids. Trimming cost V 6 bases and J 1 base, with 12 bases left between them.

This clone occurred once. The chain recombines TRBV2 with TRBJ2-2; no clear D. The V gene lost 4 bases and the J gene lost 6 bases, with 12 bases spanning the gap. Germline assignment: CDR1 SNHLY and CDR2 FYNNEI. The CDR3 is made up of 14 amino acids. In nucleotides, the CDR3 is TGTGCCAGCAGTGCGAGTGTCAACGCCGGGGAGCTGTTTTTT. This translates into CASSASVNAGELFF.